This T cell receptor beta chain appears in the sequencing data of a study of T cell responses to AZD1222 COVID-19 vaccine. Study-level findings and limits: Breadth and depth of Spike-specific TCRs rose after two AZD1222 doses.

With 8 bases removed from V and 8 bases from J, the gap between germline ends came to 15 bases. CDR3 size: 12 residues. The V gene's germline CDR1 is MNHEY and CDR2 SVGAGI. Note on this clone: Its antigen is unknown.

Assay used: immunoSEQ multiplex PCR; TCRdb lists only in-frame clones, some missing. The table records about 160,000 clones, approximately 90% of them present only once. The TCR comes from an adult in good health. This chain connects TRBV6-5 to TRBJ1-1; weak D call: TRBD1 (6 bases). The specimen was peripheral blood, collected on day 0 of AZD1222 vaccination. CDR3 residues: CASVRRDNEAFF. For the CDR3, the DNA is TGTGCCAGCGTGAGACGGGACAACGAAGCTTTCTTT.